These T cell receptor beta chains were read from a single sample in a study of neurological immune-mediated disorders. From the 5' RACE reads, TCRdb called clonotypes with MiXCR, one entry per CDR3 protein. The sample consists of approximately 20,000 distinct CDR3 sequences, 15% to 20% of them appearing once. The specimen sequenced was CD8+ T cells from blood. Receptors were obtained from a young woman with multiple sclerosis. CDR3s include the opening cysteine and the closing phenylalanine or tryptophan.

CDR3aa | v_gene
CASSHVLNEQFF | TRBV5-6
CSATDWGSGRPYNEQFF | TRBV20-1
CASSPWVDTEKLFF | TRBV27
CASSYSTGGNPADTQYF | TRBV6-2/TRBV6-3
CASSWDRGNTGELFF | TRBV7-9
CASSLAWDGYEQYF | TRBV5-1
CASSLGQPPVHTF | TRBV12-3/TRBV12-4
CASSTGESTDMQYF | TRBV2
CASSFEAAQYF | TRBV6-6
CASSLAAGLAPEAFF | TRBV7-9
CASSQRRNQPQHF | TRBV6-5
CASSPGQGGRGEQFF | TRBV5-1
CASSPQRGAGTGELFF | TRBV7-7
CSVEGAIGANVLTF | TRBV29-1
CASSLSYNEQFF | TRBV5-1
CASSLVTRADTQYF | TRBV7-9
CASSFTHRRDNEQFF | TRBV9
CASSPAGRRSGEQFF | TRBV7-7
CSVVGRTIDALRPMNTEAFF | TRBV29-1
CASSQTSGANYEQYF | TRBV9
CASRGTAKNIQYF | TRBV6-5
CAGPRTGSLSSYEQYF | TRBV28
CASSLASAGQGVYGYTF | TRBV4-3
CASSPPKATGELFF | TRBV7-9
CASSPFSSGGRNEQFF | TRBV5-1
CASSIERGAANYGYTF | TRBV18
CASSYNPSGGAYNEQFF | TRBV5-1
CASSQINRAETQYF | TRBV5-1
CASSLTKTNYGYTF | TRBV12-3/TRBV12-4
CASRKRTDAYNEQFF | TRBV4-3
CASSRGLADYNEQFF | TRBV12-3/TRBV12-4
CASSLLAGGIDTQYF | TRBV12-3/TRBV12-4
CASSLKPAYSSYNEQFF | TRBV5-6
CASSQHLEVMDTGELFF | TRBV4-3
CASGTGLAAQETQYF | TRBV6-5
CASSARGGPYNEQFF | TRBV12-3/TRBV12-4
CASSDEASSGANVLTF | TRBV6-4
CASSFGGGIYNEQFF | TRBV7-8
CASRHKGAGWELFF | TRBV27
CASSDSHSGANVLTF | TRBV6-4